Listed below are T cell receptor beta chains from one sample, sequenced in a study of T-cell reconstitution after alpha-beta-depleted transplantation in children. TCRdb independently ran MiXCR on the PCR reads; one entry per CDR3 protein. The table records about 47,000 distinct CDR3 sequences, 50% to 55% of them present only once. Sequences were derived from peripheral blood, sampled before TCRalphabeta/CD19-depleted stem cell transplant. The source of these receptors is a boy less than two years old with SCID, due to receive a stem cell transplant. Each CDR3 is given with its conserved first and last residue. D genes are given only for firm matches. Only some rows state a clone size, as once, few, many or a class for expanded clones.

clone size	J gene	D gene	V gene	CDR3 DNA	CDR3 protein
.	TRBJ2-1	TRBD1	TRBV6-1	TGTGCCAGCAGACCACCGGGACAGGGTATCGAGCAGTTCTTC	CASRPPGQGIEQFF
.	TRBJ1-2	.	TRBV7-2	TGTGCCAGCAGCTTATACGGACCCAGCTATGGCTACACCTTC	CASSLYGPSYGYTF
.	TRBJ2-6	.	TRBV7-2	TGTGCCAGCAGCTTAGCCTCCCCAGGGAGTGGGGCCAACGTCCTGACTTTC	CASSLASPGSGANVLTF
.	TRBJ2-7	.	TRBV5-1	TGCGCCAGCAGCCCCAGACAGGGACTTTACGAGCAGTACTTC	CASSPRQGLYEQYF
once	TRBJ1-2	TRBD1	TRBV5-6	TGTGCCAGCAGCTCCTGGGGGGAATCTCCGGGACAGGGTCGATATGGCTACACCTTC	CASSSWGESPGQGRYGYTF
.	TRBJ1-5	.	TRBV27	TGTGCCAGCAGTTTAAAGGGGTTCAATCAGCCCCAGCATTTT	CASSLKGFNQPQHF
.	TRBJ2-3	TRBD2	TRBV2	TGTGCCAGCAGTGTTTCGCGGGGGGGCCACGTTACGCAGTATTTT	CASSVSRGGHVTQYF
.	TRBJ1-2	.	TRBV7-2	TGTGCCAGCAGCCCGCTTAGCTATGGCTACACCTTC	CASSPLSYGYTF
.	TRBJ1-1	.	TRBV7-9	TGTGCCAGCAGCTCCTACCCCTTAACGAACACTGAAGCTTTCTTT	CASSSYPLTNTEAFF
.	TRBJ2-7	.	TRBV6-5	TGTGCCAGCAGGGACTCCTACGAGCAGTACTTC	CASRDSYEQYF
.	TRBJ1-1	.	TRBV7-9	TGTGCCAGCAGCCCAGAGGGACCCCCTGAAGCTTTCTTT	CASSPEGPPEAFF
few	TRBJ2-3	.	TRBV9	TGTGCCAGCAGCGTAGCGATCCGCTTTGGCAGCACAGATACGCAGTATTTT	CASSVAIRFGSTDTQYF
.	TRBJ2-1	.	TRBV4-3	TGCGCCAGCAGCCAAGGAATACAGCGATCCTACAATGAGCAGTTCTTC	CASSQGIQRSYNEQFF
.	TRBJ2-5	.	TRBV20-1	TGCAGTGCCCAGAAACAAGAGACCCAGTACTTC	CSAQKQETQYF
.	TRBJ2-2	.	TRBV9	TGTGCCAGCAGCGTAGGCGCGAGGGAGCTGTTTTTT	CASSVGARELFF
many	TRBJ2-7	TRBD1	TRBV12-3/TRBV12-4	TGTGCCAGCAGTCCCCTCGGGACAGCCTCCTACGAGCAGTACTTC	CASSPLGTASYEQYF
.	TRBJ1-6	.	TRBV5-5	TGTGCCAGCAGCTCATTTAATTCACCCCTCCACTTT	CASSSFNSPLHF
.	TRBJ1-5	TRBD1	TRBV6-8	TGTGCCAGCAGTCCGCCGGGACAGCACCATCAGCCCCAGCATTTT	CASSPPGQHHQPQHF
many	TRBJ2-7	TRBD1	TRBV10-3	TGTGCCATCAGTGAGTCGGCGGGACAGGTGTTACCCTACGAGCAGTACTTC	CAISESAGQVLPYEQYF
.	TRBJ2-2	TRBD1	TRBV4-2	TGTGCCAGCAGCCTTCGCCGACAGGGCCCGAACACCGGGGAGCTGTTTTTT	CASSLRRQGPNTGELFF
.	TRBJ1-4	TRBD1	TRBV5-5	TGTGCCAGCAGCTTGGAAATGGCAGGGGGAGGGCTGTTTTTT	CASSLEMAGGGLFF
.	TRBJ1-5	.	TRBV7-8	TGTGCCAGCAGCTTCGATAATCAGCCCCAGCATTTT	CASSFDNQPQHF
few	TRBJ2-1	.	TRBV4-2	TGTGCCAGCAGCGACCTGACCGGGACTGTGAATGAGCAGTTCTTC	CASSDLTGTVNEQFF
.	TRBJ2-1	.	TRBV7-2	TGTGCCAGCAGCTTAGCATTCGGGAACTACAATGAGCAGTTCTTC	CASSLAFGNYNEQFF
.	TRBJ2-3	TRBD2	TRBV5-8	TGTGCCAGCAGCTTGGGGGGGACTAGCGGGCCCTCCGATACGCAGTATTTT	CASSLGGTSGPSDTQYF
.	TRBJ1-5	.	TRBV20-1	TGCAGTGCTAGAAGGGGCGGGCAGGGAGAGGCTCAGCCCCAGCATTTT	CSARRGGQGEAQPQHF
.	TRBJ2-3	.	TRBV7-8	TGTGCCAGCAGCTTTCCGCGGTCTACCGGTCCTAGCACAGATACGCAGTATTTT	CASSFPRSTGPSTDTQYF
.	TRBJ1-2	.	TRBV18	TGTGCCAGCTCACCACAGGGGTCCCGCGACTATGGCTACACCTTC	CASSPQGSRDYGYTF
.	TRBJ2-4	.	TRBV7-8	TGTGCCAGCAGCGATATGAACGAGAACATTCAGTACTTC	CASSDMNENIQYF
.	TRBJ2-3	.	TRBV28	TGTGCCAGCAGCTCTGTAGGGGGGGGCACAGATACGCAGTATTTT	CASSSVGGGTDTQYF
few	TRBJ2-7	TRBD1	TRBV20-1	TGCAGTGCTAGGGACAGGGGTTCGCACGAGCAGTACTTC	CSARDRGSHEQYF
.	TRBJ2-5	.	TRBV25-1	TGTGCCAGCGTCGGGGAGACCCAGTACTTC	CASVGETQYF
.	TRBJ1-2	.	TRBV20-1	TGCAGTGCTAGAGATCTCAGTACGCAGGAGTCCAGCGGCTACACCTTC	CSARDLSTQESSGYTF
.	TRBJ2-7	.	TRBV10-3	TGTGCCATCAGTGAGTCCGGGACAACCTACGAGCAGTACTTC	CAISESGTTYEQYF
.	TRBJ2-3	.	TRBV7-7	TGTGCTAGCAGCTCTACTGTCTGGGATACGCAGTATTTT	CASSSTVWDTQYF
.	TRBJ2-1	.	TRBV20-1	TGCAGTGCTAGAGATTTAGCTAGCGTACACAATGAGCAGTTCTTC	CSARDLASVHNEQFF
.	TRBJ2-5	.	TRBV3-1	TGTGCCAGCAGCCGCGCGGAGGGTGAGACCCAGTACTTC	CASSRAEGETQYF
.	TRBJ1-5	TRBD1	TRBV2	TGTGCCAGCAGAATCGGGACAGGGCGCTCTCAGCCCCAGCATTTT	CASRIGTGRSQPQHF
.	TRBJ2-1	.	TRBV12-3/TRBV12-4	TGTGCCAGCACTACTGTCACTAATGAGCAGTTCTTC	CASTTVTNEQFF
.	TRBJ1-1	.	TRBV9	TGTGCCAGCAGCGTAGGCTCAAGCGGGACTGAAGCTTTCTTT	CASSVGSSGTEAFF
.	TRBJ2-1	TRBD2	TRBV20-1	TGCAGTGCTAGAGATCTCGGACTAGACTACAATGAGCAGTTCTTC	CSARDLGLDYNEQFF
.	TRBJ1-2	.	TRBV5-6	TGTGCCAGCAGCCTTACACACAGGGACTATGGCTACACCTTC	CASSLTHRDYGYTF
few	TRBJ2-3	TRBD2	TRBV4-3	TGCGCCAGCAGCCAAGGGCCAGCGGGGGCCACCACAGATACGCAGTATTTT	CASSQGPAGATTDTQYF
.	TRBJ1-1	.	TRBV6-5	TGTGCCAGCAGTTACTCGAGCGGCGCAGCATGGGGCACTGAAGCTTTCTTT	CASSYSSGAAWGTEAFF
.	TRBJ1-2	.	TRBV20-1	TGCAGTGCTAGATCACGCTCCGAGATCTATGGCTACACCTTC	CSARSRSEIYGYTF
.	TRBJ2-5	.	TRBV7-8	TGTGCCAGCAGCTTAAGTTTAGCACCGCGGGAGACCCAGTACTTC	CASSLSLAPRETQYF
.	TRBJ2-1	.	TRBV5-1	TGCGCCAGCAGCGTGTCCCGAGGCCCCGGTCGAGAGCAGTTCTTC	CASSVSRGPGREQFF
.	TRBJ2-5	.	TRBV20-1	TGCAGTGCTGAGTTTCAAGGGACAATACGAACGGCCCAGTACTTC	CSAEFQGTIRTAQYF
.	TRBJ2-1	TRBD2	TRBV6-2/TRBV6-3	TGTGCCAGCAGAAACATACGTTTGGGGGGGGGATACAATGAGCAGTTCTTC	CASRNIRLGGGYNEQFF
.	TRBJ2-1	TRBD1	TRBV7-9	TGTGCCAGCAGCTTAGGAGGGCAGGGGGCGAGAAATGAGCAGTTCTTC	CASSLGGQGARNEQFF
few	TRBJ1-1	.	TRBV4-2	TGTGCCAGCAGCCTCAGCCCCGGGGGGAACACTGAAGCTTTCTTT	CASSLSPGGNTEAFF
.	TRBJ2-5	TRBD2	TRBV5-1	TGCGCCAGCAGCACAGGATGGACTAGCGCCCCGGGGGAGACCCAGTACTTC	CASSTGWTSAPGETQYF
.	TRBJ1-2	.	TRBV5-5	TGTGCCAGCAGCTTCTACCCAGGGGCTAATGGCTACACCTTC	CASSFYPGANGYTF
.	TRBJ1-1	TRBD1	TRBV29-1	TGCAGCGTGGACAGGGGACAGAACACTGAAGCTTTCTTT	CSVDRGQNTEAFF
many	TRBJ1-5	.	TRBV20-1	TGCAGTGCTAGAGAAAGTGCGGCCGCGAAACAGCCCCAGCATTTT	CSARESAAAKQPQHF
.	TRBJ2-3	.	TRBV2	TGTGCCAGCAGTGAGTTGCTACGGAACACAGATACGCAGTATTTT	CASSELLRNTDTQYF
.	TRBJ2-3	.	TRBV4-3	TGCGCCAGCAGCCAAGATTTCCGGGACATCACAGATACGCAGTATTTT	CASSQDFRDITDTQYF
.	TRBJ2-3	TRBD2	TRBV7-9	TGTGCCAGCAGCCAGGGACTAGCGGGGGCCCTCACAGATACGCAGTATTTT	CASSQGLAGALTDTQYF
few	TRBJ1-1	.	TRBV10-3	TGTGCCATCAGTGAGTCGACTCAAGGGGACAAAGCTTTCTTT	CAISESTQGDKAFF
.	TRBJ2-7	.	TRBV12-1	TGTGCCATGAGCCCTCGGCCGGGCCCGACCTACGAGCAGTACTTC	CAMSPRPGPTYEQYF